The T cell receptor (beta chain) described here comes from a study of CD8+ T cells in alopecia areata. About the research overall: Treated patients were dosed with oral tofacitinib, taking 5 to 10 mg twice daily. The tofacitinib course ran for 6 to 18 months and was followed by 6 months off drug.

The CDR3 length is 15 residues. Germline lookup yields CDR1 GTSNPN and CDR2 SVGIG (reference sequence). The V and J ends lost 1 base and 4 bases respectively, with 17 bases between them. With regard to this clone: Its antigen remains unknown.

As for treatment: oral pan-JAK inhibitor, 5-10 mg twice daily. Reverse transcribed after extraction, RNA yielded cDNA as the sequencing template. Assay used: immunoSEQ multiplex PCR; TCRdb lists only in-frame clones, some missing. The sample lists roughly 46,000 clones, about three fifths occurring once. Study-wide results and limits: Under tofacitinib, fewer expanded CD8+ clones appeared among the top 100 scalp clones.

The chain combines TRBV30 with TRBJ2-7; D not resolved. The specimen comprised CD8+ T cells sorted from blood, sampled at week 4, from a patient treated with tofacitinib. This TCR was recovered from a human donor with alopecia areata. CDR3 loop: CAWSAPRDQRYEQYF. In DNA form, the CDR3 reads TGTGCCTGGAGTGCCCCCCGCGACCAGAGATACGAGCAGTACTTC.